The source of this T cell receptor beta chain is a study of blood T cells in healthy people across ages. Primed by a sample-barcoded 5' primer and a J-beta primer mix, a second PCR proceeded for roughly 7 to 12 cycles. TCRdb reprocessed the 5' RACE reads with MiXCR, giving one entry per CDR3 protein. The sample lists some 710,000 distinct CDR3 sequences; about half were seen once. This clonotype was counted many times. The antigen is undetermined. Points from the study as a whole: Diversity of TCR beta per million T cells declined in a roughly linear way with age.

This CDR3 is 16 amino acids long. Losses at the gene ends were 5 bases for V and 4 bases for J; bases not matched to a gene: 14. The sample was blood. The V call is TRBV12-3 or TRBV12-4, the J call TRBJ2-7, with 7 nucleotides matching TRBD2. The receptor's source is an elderly man in good health. This chain's CDR3 is CASSPGGGRLVYEQYF. CDR3 in DNA: TGTGCCAGCAGTCCTGGGGGGGGACGCCTCGTGTACGAGCAGTACTTC.